This T cell receptor beta chain was captured in a study of blood T cell repertoires in COVID-19. At the level of the study: Sites in the United States, Italy and Spain provided acute and convalescent COVID-19 samples. Sources were T cells, B-cell-depleted T cells, or PBMCs; the material itself was cDNA or gDNA.

CDR3 length equals 13 residues. The germline V gene has CDR1 MRHNA and CDR2 SNTAGT. V dropped 3 bases and J dropped 5 bases, with 10 bases sitting between them. In the authors' methods: Estimates of nucleated cell counts were drawn from the amplification of reference gene primers. The table came from immunoSEQ multiplex PCR; TCRdb's copy has only in-frame clones and leaves some out. The D gene and trimming were derived from the DNA, and the V and J assignments and clone size from that table. The profile shows 150,000 to 200,000 clones, roughly 85% of them singletons. The chain combines TRBV6-4 with TRBJ1-1; possible D gene TRBD1, 5 bases. The sequencing input was peripheral blood. The TCR was taken from a man aged 60 to 75 with acute or convalescent COVID-19. CDR3 region: CASSELRGTEAFF. The CDR3 nucleotides read TGTGCCAGCAGTGAGTTGCGGGGGACTGAAGCTTTCTTT.